This record looks at one T cell receptor beta chain sequence and its context. Its target is unknown. The data were taken from a study of a mutant IDH1 vaccine in newly diagnosed glioma. V gave up 6 bases and J gave up 3 bases; unmatched junction bases: 7. The germline gives CDR1 MNHNS, CDR2 SASEGT. This CDR3 region has 15 residues. Generated by immunoSEQ multiplex PCR, the TCRdb table keeps only in-frame clones and is missing some. The sample consists of about 60,000 clones, approximately 80% of them appearing once. Time point of the sample: week 35, safety follow-up. Vaccination used 300 ug of mutant IDH1 20-mer peptide per dose, with topical imiquimod. Donors had new IDH1-mutant astrocytomas of WHO grade 3 or 4 (ATRX-lost).

The genes are TRBV6-1 and TRBJ1-5; TRBD1 matches at 8 bases. The TCR originated in a man aged 35-49 years with glioma. Specimen: PBMCs, collected from a glioma patient whose treatment included an IDH1 peptide vaccine. CDR3 nucleotide sequence: TGTGCCAGCAGGGTAGACAGGGGAGACAATCAGCCCCAGCATTTT. The encoded protein is CASRVDRGDNQPQHF.